This section outlines one TCR beta chain sequence together with its context. Its binding antigen is unknown. Base qualities are not provided; no much larger clone lies one nucleotide away. The record originates from a study of T cell responses to AZD1222 COVID-19 vaccine listed by TCRdb under 2021. Context from the whole study: AZD1222 recipients whose second dose came at about 4 weeks and those whose second dose came at about 12 weeks were combined into one group, since spike-specific TCR depth and breadth did not differ between the two schedules. A total of 233 trial participants underwent TCR sequencing, of whom more than 200 had received two doses of AZD1222 and 26 had received two doses of the MenACWY control vaccine. Trial participants were enrolled by age into subgroups of 18-55, 56-69 and 70-plus years, and 148, 28 and 57 TCR-sequenced participants, respectively, were included in these subgroups. Results the study describes overall, beyond this receptor: No day 14 peak-response samples were available, so repertoires were characterized only after the peak T cell response. Conclusions about previously exposed vaccinees were limited because only a handful of AZD1222 recipients were SARS-CoV-2 seropositive at baseline. Participants were mostly white British and included more females than males, and it was suggested by the authors that clonal diversity may have been underestimated. CD4 TCRs associated with the vaccine covered the entire spike protein, and the dominant responses were in regions 160-218 and 743-854. After two AZD1222 doses, both the breadth and the depth of spike-specific TCRs were significantly higher than at day 0 and than in MenACWY recipients. Reportedly, close to half of the unique spike-specific TCRs recognized epitopes lying outside the regions that are mutated in the B.1.351 and B.1.1.7 variants. The 56-69-year group was small, and its depth increase did not reach significance, likely because of low power.

The CDR3 regions of human TCRbeta chains were subjected to immunosequencing. The study's own analysis went as follows. Repertoire TCRs were matched against a reference library of SARS-CoV-2-specific TCRs generated with the MIRA antigen-specificity platform. Breadth meant the fraction of unique TCRs that were SARS-CoV-2-associated, whereas depth meant the fraction of total T cells that were SARS-CoV-2-associated. Using the MIRA data, each spike-specific TCR was assigned both to the spike region to which the TCR was reactive and to a CD4 or CD8 class. Log10-transformed breadth and depth values were compared by one-way ANOVA with Sidak's multiple comparisons tests. TCRdb holds this immuneACCESS table with in-frame rearrangements only. Some clones are missing; in checked studies, unresolved V genes explain under half, and the rest has no known cause. From that table come the V and J calls and clone size; the DNA was used to work out D and trimming. A total of under 35,000 clones appear in this sample, approximately 86% of them only once. The ten largest clones capture 6.8% of the sample.

This specimen's time point label, interpreted: baseline before first vaccination. Vaccinee samples were obtained from the UK trials COV001 and COV002, which included a single-blind randomized controlled phase 2/3 trial of AZD1222 (ChAdOx1 nCoV-19) in healthy adults. For TCRbeta chain sequencing, PBMC samples from trial participants were taken at day 0 and at day 28 after the second dose. The cysteine opens and the phenylalanine closes a CDR3 of 16 amino acids. Just CDR3 DNA is preserved here, 48 bases in frame from base 1. As encoded in the germline V gene, CDR1 is MDHEN while CDR2 is SYDVKM. After removal of 7 bases from V and 5 bases from J, the junction retains 15 bases not matched to a gene.

Material: peripheral blood, obtained on day 0 of AZD1222 vaccination. The clonotype originates from an adult in good health. The chain employs TRBV28 and TRBJ2-7; 9 bases in the junction line up with TRBD2. The CDR3 sequence is CASTLAAAGGRDEQYF. Here is the DNA: TGTGCCAGCACTCTAGCCGCAGCGGGAGGAAGGGACGAGCAGTACTTC.